This TCR beta chain derives from a study of blood T cell repertoires in COVID-19. Germline CDR1 reads MNHEY; CDR2 reads SVGAGI. This CDR3 has 14 residues. With 0 bases clipped from V and 2 bases from J, the junction kept 0 bases outside the gene matches. Here immunoSEQ multiplex PCR was the method, and the copy in TCRdb shows in-frame clones only, minus some. The sample yields 400,000 or so clones, about 90% seen once. The clonotype was recovered from a young man who had recovered from COVID-19. Material: PBMCs or T cells enriched from blood (not recorded which). This chain links TRBV6-5 with TRBJ2-7, with 8 bases aligning to TRBD1. Written as DNA, the CDR3 is TGTGCCAGCAGTTACTCCAGGGGGCCCTACGAGCAGTACTTC. It yields the protein CASSYSRGPYEQYF.